A selection of T cell receptor beta chains follows, all from one sample in a study of T cell responses to AZD1222 COVID-19 vaccine. Measured with immunoSEQ multiplex PCR; TCRdb has only the in-frame clones, and not every one. Here the sample spans approximately 68,000 clones, 88% being singletons. Sequenced here: peripheral blood, sampled on day 0 of AZD1222 vaccination. The receptors originated from an adult in good health. Both conserved end residues are trimmed from each CDR3. Each record gives: CDR3 protein, V gene.

CDR3 protein: ASSLPGLATYEQY
V gene: TRBV28

CDR3 protein: ASSPDPRNQPQH
V gene: TRBV28

CDR3 protein: ASDFGGTEAF
V gene: TRBV7-9

CDR3 protein: ATSRDLAGDNEQF
V gene: TRBV15

CDR3 protein: ASSLVWDSNSPLH
V gene: TRBV28

CDR3 protein: ASSEGAIRYT
V gene: TRBV2

CDR3 protein: ASGQGRGKLF
V gene: TRBV7-9

CDR3 protein: ASSPGLAGAYEQY
V gene: TRBV7-2

CDR3 protein: ATRPRGSGTGELF
V gene: TRBV15

CDR3 protein: ASSLEAGGQHYGYT
V gene: TRBV11-3

CDR3 protein: ASSVDRGLANTGELF
V gene: TRBV9

CDR3 protein: ASTRGISNQPQH
V gene: TRBV7-8

CDR3 protein: ASRDRGVSYEQY
V gene: TRBV6-5

CDR3 protein: ASSDPGKGARTEAF
V gene: TRBV2

CDR3 protein: ASSIDVLPASSYNEQF
V gene: TRBV19

CDR3 protein: ATSKAGTGRDEQF
V gene: TRBV24-1

CDR3 protein: ASSLRSRELGNSPLH
V gene: TRBV27

CDR3 protein: ASSFGPGPTDTQY
V gene: TRBV5-6

CDR3 protein: ASSQGSTSAAF
V gene: TRBV3-1/TRBV3-2

CDR3 protein: ASSLRLEGMDTIY
V gene: TRBV4-1

CDR3 protein: ASATAGSTDTQY
V gene: TRBV3-1/TRBV3-2

CDR3 protein: ASSVAYRGDEQF
V gene: TRBV9

CDR3 protein: ASSLGRDLLAGGSTDTQY
V gene: TRBV5-4

CDR3 protein: ASSPQTGNHYGYT
V gene: TRBV4-1

CDR3 protein: AWSGETQY
V gene: TRBV30

CDR3 protein: ASSLLTFRQRAHYGYT
V gene: TRBV28

CDR3 protein: ASSVDQDTQY
V gene: TRBV9

CDR3 protein: ASSPDGTYEQY
V gene: TRBV6-5

CDR3 protein: ASSQGTSGDQETQY
V gene: TRBV3-1/TRBV3-2

CDR3 protein: ASSPSSEQY
V gene: TRBV7-8

CDR3 protein: ASSTERGDTQY
V gene: TRBV6-5

CDR3 protein: ATSTKGGDNYGYT
V gene: TRBV19

CDR3 protein: ASSPGQSARGTEAF
V gene: TRBV7-9

CDR3 protein: ASSLTDGYT
V gene: TRBV19

CDR3 protein: SAKVEDTEQFNYGYT
V gene: TRBV29-1

CDR3 protein: ATSETSGKDTDTQY
V gene: TRBV24-1

CDR3 protein: ASSLPGTGSGGNTIY
V gene: TRBV19

CDR3 protein: ASSRSNTGELF
V gene: TRBV27

CDR3 protein: ASSYTSYEQY
V gene: TRBV6-6

CDR3 protein: ASSERTSGSRNEQF
V gene: TRBV9

CDR3 protein: ASSPRQGPGELF
V gene: TRBV4-1

CDR3 protein: ASSDLAGGPVWDEQF
V gene: TRBV6-1

CDR3 protein: ASSAEPYNEQF
V gene: TRBV7-6

CDR3 protein: ASSLEGAWGYT
V gene: TRBV5-6

CDR3 protein: ASSLQPGGLARNTIY
V gene: TRBV7-6

CDR3 protein: ASSLFRGAYEQY
V gene: TRBV7-2

CDR3 protein: ASSIGFNQPQH
V gene: TRBV19

CDR3 protein: ASSIGTSGGYNEQF
V gene: TRBV5-4

CDR3 protein: ASKNGAPGQPQH
V gene: TRBV28